This T cell receptor beta chain was documented in a study of identical twins. Broader study findings: Cross-sectional statistics underpinned the conclusions; the same donors were not followed.

This clonotype has at least ten counts. Antigen unknown. TCRdb passed the 5' RACE reads through MiXCR, listing each CDR3 protein once. The sample consists of roughly 710,000 distinct CDR3 sequences, approximately 6% of them appearing once. The CDR3 runs 13 residues. V shed 5 bases and J shed 2 bases, with 9 bases lying between them. CDR1 is DFQATT and CDR2 is SNEGSKA in the germline V gene (reference sequence). V and J are TRBV20-1 and TRBJ2-2; no reliable D call. The sample was naive T cells sorted from blood. This clonotype was sampled from a man aged 18 to 29 in good health. In DNA, the CDR3 is TGCAGTGCTCTAGACCTCAACACCGGGGAGCTGTTTTTT. It translates to CSALDLNTGELFF.